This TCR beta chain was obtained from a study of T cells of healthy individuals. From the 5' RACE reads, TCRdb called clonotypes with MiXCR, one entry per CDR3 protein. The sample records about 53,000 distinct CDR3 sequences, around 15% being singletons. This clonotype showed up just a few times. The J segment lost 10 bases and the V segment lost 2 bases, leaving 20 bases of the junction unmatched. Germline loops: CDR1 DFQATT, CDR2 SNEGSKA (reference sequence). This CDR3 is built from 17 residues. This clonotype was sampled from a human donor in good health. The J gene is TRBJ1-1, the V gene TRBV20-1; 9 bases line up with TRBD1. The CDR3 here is CSARPPPGGDRVNIAFF. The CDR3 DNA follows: TGCAGTGCTAGACCTCCGCCCGGGGGGGACAGGGTGAACATAGCTTTCTTT.